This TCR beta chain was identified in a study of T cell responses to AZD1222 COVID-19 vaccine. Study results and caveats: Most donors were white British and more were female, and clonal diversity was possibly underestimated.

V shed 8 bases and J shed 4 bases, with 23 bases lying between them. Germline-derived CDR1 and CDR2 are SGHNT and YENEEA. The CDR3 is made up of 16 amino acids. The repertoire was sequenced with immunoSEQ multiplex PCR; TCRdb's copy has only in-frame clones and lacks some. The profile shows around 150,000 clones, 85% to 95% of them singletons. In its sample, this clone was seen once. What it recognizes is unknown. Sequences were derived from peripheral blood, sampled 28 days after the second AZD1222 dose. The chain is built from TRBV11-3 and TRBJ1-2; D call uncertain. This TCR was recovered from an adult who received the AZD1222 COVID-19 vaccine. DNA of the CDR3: TGTGCCAGCGGTCCTGCCCGGGCCCCCCGATTCTATGGCTACACCTTC. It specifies CASGPARAPRFYGYTF.